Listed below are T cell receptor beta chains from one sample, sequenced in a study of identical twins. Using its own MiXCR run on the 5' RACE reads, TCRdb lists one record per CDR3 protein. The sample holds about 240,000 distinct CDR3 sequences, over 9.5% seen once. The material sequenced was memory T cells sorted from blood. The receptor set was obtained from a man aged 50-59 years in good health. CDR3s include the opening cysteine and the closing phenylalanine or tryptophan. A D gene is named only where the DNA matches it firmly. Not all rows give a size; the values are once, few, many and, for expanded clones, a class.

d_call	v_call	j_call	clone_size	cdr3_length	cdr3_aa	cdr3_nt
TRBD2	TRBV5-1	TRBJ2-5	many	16	CASSFQLAGVLETQYF	TGCGCCAGCAGCTTCCAACTAGCGGGAGTTCTAGAGACCCAGTACTTC
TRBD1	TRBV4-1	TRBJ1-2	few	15	CASSQEEGTVRGYTF	TGCGCCAGCAGCCAAGAGGAGGGGACAGTGCGAGGCTACACCTTC
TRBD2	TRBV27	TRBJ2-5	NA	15	CASSTLAGIQETQYF	TGTGCCAGCAGTACGCTAGCGGGGATACAAGAGACCCAGTACTTC
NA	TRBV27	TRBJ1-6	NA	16	CASSVTQGWNNSPLHF	TGTGCCAGCAGTGTAACCCAGGGGTGGAATAATTCACCCCTCCACTTT
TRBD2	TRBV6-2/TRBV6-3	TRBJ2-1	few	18	CASSYLAGGPGSYNEQFF	TGTGCCAGCAGTTACCTTGCGGGAGGCCCGGGGTCCTACAATGAGCAGTTCTTC
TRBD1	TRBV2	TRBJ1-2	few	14	CASRGVIRGQGYTF	TGTGCCAGCAGGGGAGTGATTCGGGGACAGGGCTACACCTTC
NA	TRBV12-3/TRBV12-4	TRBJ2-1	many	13	CASSLGRNGEQFF	TGTGCCAGCAGTTTAGGGCGGAACGGTGAGCAGTTCTTC
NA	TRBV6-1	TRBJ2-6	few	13	CASALSGANVLTF	TGTGCCAGCGCCCTATCTGGGGCCAACGTCCTGACTTTC
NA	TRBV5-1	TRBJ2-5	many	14	CASSLGPGRETQYF	TGCGCCAGCAGCTTGGGGCCAGGGCGAGAGACCCAGTACTTC
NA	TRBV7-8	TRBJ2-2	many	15	CASSSTGFWPGELFF	TGTGCCAGCAGCTCCACGGGGTTTTGGCCCGGGGAGCTGTTTTTT
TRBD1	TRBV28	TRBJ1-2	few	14	CATGTGGGRYGYTF	TGTGCCACCGGGACAGGGGGCGGTCGCTATGGCTACACCTTC
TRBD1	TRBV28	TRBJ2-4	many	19	CASSSRTGELTLAKNIQYF	TGTGCCAGCAGTTCGCGGACAGGGGAATTAACCCTAGCCAAAAACATTCAGTACTTC
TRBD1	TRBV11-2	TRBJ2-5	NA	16	CASSSGGQGFHETQYF	TGTGCCAGCAGCTCGGGGGGACAGGGGTTCCACGAGACCCAGTACTTC
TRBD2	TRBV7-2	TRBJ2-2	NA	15	CASTPGLAVSGELFF	TGTGCCAGCACCCCGGGACTAGCGGTATCCGGGGAGCTGTTTTTT
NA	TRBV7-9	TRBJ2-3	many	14	CASSPGQFGDTQYF	TGTGCCAGCAGCCCAGGACAGTTTGGGGATACGCAGTATTTT
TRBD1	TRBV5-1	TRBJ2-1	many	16	CASSKDRGFFYNEQFF	TGCGCCAGCAGTAAGGACAGGGGGTTTTTCTACAATGAGCAGTTCTTC
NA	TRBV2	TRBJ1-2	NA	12	CASKALNYGYTF	TGTGCCAGCAAGGCCCTTAACTATGGCTACACCTTC
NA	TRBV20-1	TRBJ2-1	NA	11	CSGEDYNEQFF	TGCAGTGGTGAGGATTACAATGAGCAGTTCTTC
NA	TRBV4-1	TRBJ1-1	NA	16	CASSQGMGERNTEAFF	TGCGCCAGCAGCCAAGGCATGGGGGAACGGAACACTGAAGCTTTCTTT
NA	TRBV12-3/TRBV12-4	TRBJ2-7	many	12	CASASRSYEQYF	TGTGCCAGCGCGTCCCGCTCCTACGAGCAGTACTTC
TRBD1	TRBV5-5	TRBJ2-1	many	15	CASSSYRGRKDEQFF	TGTGCCAGCAGCAGTTACAGGGGGCGCAAGGATGAGCAGTTCTTC
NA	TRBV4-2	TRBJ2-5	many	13	CASSQELVGTQYF	TGTGCCAGCAGCCAAGAATTAGTGGGGACCCAGTACTTC
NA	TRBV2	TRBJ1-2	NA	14	CASRQNQGSYGYTF	TGTGCCAGCAGGCAAAATCAGGGGTCCTATGGCTACACCTTC
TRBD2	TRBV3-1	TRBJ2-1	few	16	CASSPWLGLAIIGQFF	TGTGCCAGCAGCCCGTGGCTCGGACTAGCAATCATTGGGCAGTTCTTC
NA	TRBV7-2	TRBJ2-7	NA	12	CASSPRDREQYF	TGTGCCAGCAGCCCCAGAGACAGGGAGCAGTACTTC
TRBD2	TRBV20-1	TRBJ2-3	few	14	CSALSGDSTDTQYF	TGCAGTGCCCTTAGCGGGGACAGCACAGATACGCAGTATTTT
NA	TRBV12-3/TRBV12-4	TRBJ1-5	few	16	CASSGTGPFSNQPQHF	TGTGCCAGCAGTGGAACAGGTCCCTTTAGCAATCAGCCCCAGCATTTT
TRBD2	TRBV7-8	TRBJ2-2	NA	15	CASSLGLASTGELFF	TGTGCCAGCAGCTTAGGACTAGCGAGCACCGGGGAGCTGTTTTTT
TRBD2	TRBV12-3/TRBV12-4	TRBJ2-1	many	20	CASSLSPAGGLLSSYNEQFF	TGTGCCAGCAGTTTAAGTCCCGCGGGGGGGTTACTAAGCTCCTACAATGAGCAGTTCTTC
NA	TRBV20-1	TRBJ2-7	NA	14	CSARISGLRHEQYF	TGCAGTGCTAGGATCTCGGGACTCCGTCACGAGCAGTACTTC
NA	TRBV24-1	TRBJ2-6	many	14	CATSSSTRANVLTF	TGTGCCACCAGTTCGTCCACCAGGGCCAACGTCCTGACTTTC
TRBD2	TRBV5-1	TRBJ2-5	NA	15	CASSQETSGRATQYF	TGCGCCAGCAGCCAGGAGACTAGCGGGAGGGCGACCCAGTACTTC
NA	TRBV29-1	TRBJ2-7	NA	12	CSVDGTFYEQYF	TGCAGCGTTGACGGGACCTTCTACGAGCAGTACTTC
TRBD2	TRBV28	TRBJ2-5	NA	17	CASSSPASGRNQETQYF	TGTGCCAGCAGTTCTCCGGCTAGCGGGAGAAACCAAGAGACCCAGTACTTC
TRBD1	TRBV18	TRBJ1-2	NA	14	CASSTTTGFFGYTF	TGTGCCAGCTCAACCACGACAGGGTTTTTTGGCTACACCTTC
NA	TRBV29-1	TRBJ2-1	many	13	CSVDQGTTTEQFF	TGCAGCGTTGACCAGGGAACTACAACCGAGCAGTTCTTC
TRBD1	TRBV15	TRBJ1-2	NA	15	CATSSGTGGISGYTF	TGTGCCACCAGCTCAGGGACAGGGGGGATAAGTGGCTACACCTTC
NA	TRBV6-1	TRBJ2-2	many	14	CASRGHRNTGELFF	TGTGCCAGCAGAGGCCACAGGAACACCGGGGAGCTGTTTTTT
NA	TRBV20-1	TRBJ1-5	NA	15	CSASVPNFSNQPQHF	TGCAGTGCTAGTGTCCCGAACTTTAGCAATCAGCCCCAGCATTTT
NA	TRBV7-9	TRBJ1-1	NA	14	CASSWGGPNTEAFF	TGTGCCAGCAGCTGGGGAGGGCCAAACACTGAAGCTTTCTTT
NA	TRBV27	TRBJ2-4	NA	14	CASSSTKAKNIQYF	TGTGCCAGCAGCTCAACAAAAGCCAAAAACATTCAGTACTTC
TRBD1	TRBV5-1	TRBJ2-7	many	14	CASSSGQGSYEQYF	TGTGCCAGCAGTTCCGGACAGGGCTCCTACGAGCAGTACTTC
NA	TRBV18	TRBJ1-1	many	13	CASSPNGFTEAFF	TGTGCCAGCTCCCCCAATGGTTTCACTGAAGCTTTCTTT
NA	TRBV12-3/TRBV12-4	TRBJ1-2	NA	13	CASSLYRAGGYTF	TGTGCCAGCAGTTTATACAGGGCGGGTGGCTACACCTTC
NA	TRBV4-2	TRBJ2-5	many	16	CASSQDYMGPQETQYF	TGTGCCAGCAGCCAAGATTACATGGGACCCCAAGAGACCCAGTACTTC
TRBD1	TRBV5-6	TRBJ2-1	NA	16	CASNQRGTGAGNEQFF	TGTGCCAGCAACCAACGCGGGACAGGGGCTGGGAATGAGCAGTTCTTC
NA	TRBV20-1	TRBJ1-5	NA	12	CSASQGRQPQHF	TGCAGTGCTAGCCAGGGGAGGCAGCCCCAGCATTTT
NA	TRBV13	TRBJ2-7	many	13	CAGRFGVKDEQYF	TGTGCCGGGAGGTTTGGAGTCAAGGACGAGCAGTACTTC
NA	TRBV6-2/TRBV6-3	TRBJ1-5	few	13	CATNRDLGQPQHF	TGTGCCACAAACCGGGACCTAGGGCAGCCCCAGCATTTT
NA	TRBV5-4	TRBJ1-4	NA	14	CASSGEEGPEKLFF	TGTGCCAGCAGCGGTGAGGAGGGACCTGAAAAACTGTTTTTT
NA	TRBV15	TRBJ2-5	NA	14	CATSTTGSRETQYF	TGTGCCACCAGCACTACAGGGAGCAGAGAGACCCAGTACTTC
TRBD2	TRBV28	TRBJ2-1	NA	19	CASSGVRTRGTSSYNEQFF	TGTGCCAGCAGTGGTGTCCGGACTAGGGGAACGAGCTCCTACAATGAGCAGTTCTTC